This T cell receptor (beta chain) originates from a study of blood T cell repertoires in COVID-19. Study summary: Researchers got acute and convalescent COVID-19 samples from the United States, Italy and Spain. In each case, the material was cDNA or gDNA derived from T cells, B-cell-depleted T cells, or PBMCs.

Authors' processing steps: From reference gene primer amplification, estimates of nucleated cell counts were derived. The assay was immunoSEQ multiplex PCR, and TCRdb's table has in-frame clones only and misses some. That table is the source of V, J and clone size, and D and trimming were worked out from the DNA. The profile shows approximately 240,000 clones, roughly 81% of them singletons. Germline values: CDR1 SEHNR, CDR2 FQNEAQ (reference sequence). The V gene end was trimmed by 5 bases and the J gene end by 0 bases; junction bases not matched to a gene: 9. CDR3 length: 16 residues. Source material: peripheral blood. The origin of this receptor is a man aged 50 to 60 who had recovered from COVID-19. J is TRBJ2-7 and V is TRBV7-9, with 8 bases lining up with TRBD2. Here the CDR3 reads CASSPGSSGNSYEQYF. The CDR3 DNA follows: TGTGCCAGCAGCCCCGGGAGTAGCGGGAACTCCTACGAGCAGTACTTC. Drawing the rest from reference TRBV7-9 and TRBJ2-7, the complete variable domain is DTGVSQNPRHKITKRGQNVTFRCDPISEHNRLYWYRQTLGQGPEFLTYFQNEAQLEKSRLLSDRFSAERPKGSFSTLEIQRTEQGDSAMYLCASSPGSSGNSYEQYFGPGTRLTVT.